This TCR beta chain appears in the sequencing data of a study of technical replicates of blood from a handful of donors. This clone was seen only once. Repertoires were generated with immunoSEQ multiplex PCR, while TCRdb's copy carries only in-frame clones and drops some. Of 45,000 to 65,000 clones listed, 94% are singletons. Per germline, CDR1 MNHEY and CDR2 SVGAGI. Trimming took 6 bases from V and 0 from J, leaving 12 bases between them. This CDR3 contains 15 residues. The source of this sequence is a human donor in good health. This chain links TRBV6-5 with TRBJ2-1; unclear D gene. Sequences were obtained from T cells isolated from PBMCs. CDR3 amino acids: CASSRSPLSYNEQFF. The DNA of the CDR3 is TGTGCCAGCAGCCGTTCTCCCCTCTCCTACAATGAGCAGTTCTTC.